This is a list of T cell receptor beta chains from one sample in a study of blood T cell repertoires in COVID-19. Clones were sequenced by immunoSEQ multiplex PCR, and TCRdb holds only the in-frame ones, with some missing. The sample has 180,000 or so clones; around 82% are singletons. Sequencing input: peripheral blood. Receptor source: a human donor with acute or convalescent COVID-19. The donor label of this sample is uncertain. Each CDR3 is given with its conserved first and last residue. The order of the fields is D gene, J gene, V gene, clone size, CDR3 DNA, CDR3 protein. A D gene is named only where the DNA matches it firmly. Clone size is given for some rows only: seen once, a few or many times, or a class if the clone is expanded.

d_call: NA
j_call: TRBJ2-7
v_call: TRBV19
clone_size: NA
cdr3_nt: TGTGCCAGTAGTATTAGGCGGGCCTACGAGCAGTACTTC
cdr3_aa: CASSIRRAYEQYF

d_call: TRBD2
j_call: TRBJ2-1
v_call: TRBV5-4
clone_size: NA
cdr3_nt: TGTGCCCGCGGGGGGGGTCGCGGGGGGGCGTATGAGCAGTTCTTC
cdr3_aa: CARGGGRGGAYEQFF

d_call: TRBD1
j_call: TRBJ1-2
v_call: TRBV28
clone_size: NA
cdr3_nt: TGTGCCAGCAGGTCTTCTCCGGGACAGGGCGTCTTCTATGGCTACACCTTC
cdr3_aa: CASRSSPGQGVFYGYTF

d_call: NA
j_call: TRBJ2-3
v_call: TRBV7-9
clone_size: NA
cdr3_nt: TGTGCCAGCAGGCGGTCATCAGATACGCAGTATTTT
cdr3_aa: CASRRSSDTQYF

d_call: TRBD1
j_call: TRBJ2-7
v_call: TRBV5-1
clone_size: NA
cdr3_nt: TGCGCCAGCTCTCAGACAGGGGTCCCGGCCTACGAGCAGTACTTC
cdr3_aa: CASSQTGVPAYEQYF

d_call: NA
j_call: TRBJ1-5
v_call: TRBV19
clone_size: NA
cdr3_nt: TGTGCCAGTAGTATAACAGGTAATCAGCCCCAGCATTTT
cdr3_aa: CASSITGNQPQHF

d_call: TRBD2
j_call: TRBJ2-7
v_call: TRBV11-2
clone_size: few
cdr3_nt: TGTGCCAGCAGCTCTCAAGCGGGAGACTCCTACGAGCAGTACTTC
cdr3_aa: CASSSQAGDSYEQYF

d_call: NA
j_call: TRBJ2-7
v_call: TRBV7-8
clone_size: NA
cdr3_nt: TGTGCCAGCAGCCGGGATCCGAGGATCTACGAGCAGTACTTC
cdr3_aa: CASSRDPRIYEQYF

d_call: NA
j_call: TRBJ2-5
v_call: TRBV11-2
clone_size: NA
cdr3_nt: TGTGCCAGCAGCGGGGCGCTGGACAACCAAGAGACCCAGTACTTC
cdr3_aa: CASSGALDNQETQYF

d_call: NA
j_call: TRBJ2-5
v_call: TRBV14
clone_size: NA
cdr3_nt: TGTGCCAGCAGCCAAGAAGGGAGAGGGGAGACCCAGTACTTC
cdr3_aa: CASSQEGRGETQYF

d_call: NA
j_call: TRBJ1-2
v_call: TRBV4-1
clone_size: once
cdr3_nt: TGCGCCAGCAGCCCGTACCCCCCGGGGGGGAATAACTATGGCTACACCTTC
cdr3_aa: CASSPYPPGGNNYGYTF

d_call: TRBD1
j_call: TRBJ2-3
v_call: TRBV18
clone_size: NA
cdr3_nt: TGTGCCAGCTCACCACGAGGACAGGGCACAGATACGCAGTATTTT
cdr3_aa: CASSPRGQGTDTQYF

d_call: TRBD1
j_call: TRBJ2-5
v_call: TRBV7-9
clone_size: NA
cdr3_nt: TGTGCCAGCAGCTCGAGGACAGGCCAAGAGACCCAGTACTTC
cdr3_aa: CASSSRTGQETQYF

d_call: NA
j_call: TRBJ1-1
v_call: TRBV7-9
clone_size: NA
cdr3_nt: TGTGCCAGCAGCTTAAGCCTTCGGGGGACTGAAGCTTTCTTT
cdr3_aa: CASSLSLRGTEAFF

d_call: TRBD1
j_call: TRBJ1-5
v_call: TRBV5-6
clone_size: NA
cdr3_nt: TGTGCCAGCAGCTTGTTGGGACAGGGGGTGAATCAGCCCCAGCATTTT
cdr3_aa: CASSLLGQGVNQPQHF

d_call: TRBD2
j_call: TRBJ2-1
v_call: TRBV15
clone_size: NA
cdr3_nt: TGTGCCACCAGCAGACAATATAGCGGGAGGGCAGGGAATGAGCAGTTCTTC
cdr3_aa: CATSRQYSGRAGNEQFF

d_call: TRBD1
j_call: TRBJ1-1
v_call: TRBV12-3/TRBV12-4
clone_size: NA
cdr3_nt: TGTGCCAGCAGTGCTACAGGGGTCACTGAAGCTTTCTTT
cdr3_aa: CASSATGVTEAFF

d_call: TRBD1
j_call: TRBJ2-5
v_call: TRBV11-3
clone_size: NA
cdr3_nt: TGTGCCAGCAGCCCGGGACAGGGGAAGGGTCCAGAGACCCAGTACTTC
cdr3_aa: CASSPGQGKGPETQYF

d_call: TRBD1
j_call: TRBJ2-7
v_call: TRBV14
clone_size: NA
cdr3_nt: TGTGCCAGCAGCCAAGAGGGGACAAGGACAGGCTACGAGCAGTACTTC
cdr3_aa: CASSQEGTRTGYEQYF

d_call: TRBD1
j_call: TRBJ1-1
v_call: TRBV2
clone_size: NA
cdr3_nt: TGTGCCAGCTACTACAGGGGTAACACTGAAGCTTTCTTT
cdr3_aa: CASYYRGNTEAFF

d_call: NA
j_call: TRBJ2-7
v_call: TRBV2
clone_size: NA
cdr3_nt: TGTGCCAGCAATGACGGGAGTAACTACGAGCAGTACTTC
cdr3_aa: CASNDGSNYEQYF

d_call: NA
j_call: TRBJ2-2
v_call: TRBV5-1
clone_size: NA
cdr3_nt: TGCGCCAGCAGCTCGTACATCGGACAGCAGAACACCGGGGAGCTGTTTTTT
cdr3_aa: CASSSYIGQQNTGELFF

d_call: TRBD1
j_call: TRBJ2-7
v_call: TRBV28
clone_size: once
cdr3_nt: TGTGCCAGCAGTGTCCCCGGGACAGCCTACGAGCAGTACTTC
cdr3_aa: CASSVPGTAYEQYF

d_call: NA
j_call: TRBJ2-1
v_call: TRBV9
clone_size: NA
cdr3_nt: TGTGCCAGCAGCGTGTGGGGGCAAGGCAATGAGCAGTTCTTC
cdr3_aa: CASSVWGQGNEQFF

d_call: TRBD2
j_call: TRBJ2-5
v_call: TRBV2
clone_size: NA
cdr3_nt: TGTGGTACTAGCGGGGATCAAGAGACCCAGTACTTC
cdr3_aa: CGTSGDQETQYF

d_call: NA
j_call: TRBJ2-7
v_call: TRBV11-1
clone_size: once
cdr3_nt: TGTGCCAGCAGCCCTGAGCCGTACGAGCAGTACTTC
cdr3_aa: CASSPEPYEQYF

d_call: TRBD2
j_call: TRBJ2-7
v_call: TRBV5-1
clone_size: NA
cdr3_nt: TGCGCCAGCAGCTTGGAGATAGCGGGGAGCTCCTACGAGCAGTACTTC
cdr3_aa: CASSLEIAGSSYEQYF

d_call: TRBD1
j_call: TRBJ2-2
v_call: TRBV5-1
clone_size: NA
cdr3_nt: TGCGCCAGCAGCATCGGACAGGGTGGCACCGGGGAGCTGTTTTTT
cdr3_aa: CASSIGQGGTGELFF

d_call: NA
j_call: TRBJ2-7
v_call: TRBV5-1
clone_size: once
cdr3_nt: TGCGCCAGCAGCTTGGCTATCTCCCTGACAGCTAATTCCTACGAGCAGTACTTC
cdr3_aa: CASSLAISLTANSYEQYF

d_call: NA
j_call: TRBJ2-7
v_call: TRBV7-2
clone_size: few
cdr3_nt: TGTGCCAGCAGCTTAGTCGGTACCTCTATCTACGAGCAGTACTTC
cdr3_aa: CASSLVGTSIYEQYF

d_call: TRBD2
j_call: TRBJ2-3
v_call: TRBV7-8
clone_size: NA
cdr3_nt: TGTGCCAGCACCGAATCCCGACTAGCGGGGGGTGGTGGTACGCAGTATTTT
cdr3_aa: CASTESRLAGGGGTQYF

d_call: NA
j_call: TRBJ1-6
v_call: TRBV6-5
clone_size: NA
cdr3_nt: TGTGCCAGCAGTTATTTCCCCCCCTCGCAGAATTCACCCCTCCACTTT
cdr3_aa: CASSYFPPSQNSPLHF

d_call: NA
j_call: TRBJ2-5
v_call: TRBV11-1
clone_size: NA
cdr3_nt: TGTGCCAGCAGCCGCGGGGACGGAGAGACCCAGTACTTC
cdr3_aa: CASSRGDGETQYF

d_call: NA
j_call: TRBJ2-1
v_call: TRBV12-5
clone_size: NA
cdr3_nt: TGTGCTAGTGCCCTAGGGAACAGGCTCTACAATGAGCAGTTCTTC
cdr3_aa: CASALGNRLYNEQFF

d_call: TRBD2
j_call: TRBJ2-7
v_call: TRBV28
clone_size: NA
cdr3_nt: TGTGCCAGCAGTCCCGTAGCGGGAGACCCCTCCTTC
cdr3_aa: CASSPVAGDPSF

d_call: NA
j_call: TRBJ1-6
v_call: TRBV2
clone_size: NA
cdr3_nt: TGTGCCAGCAGTCCCGACAGCTCCTATAATTCACCCCTCCACTTT
cdr3_aa: CASSPDSSYNSPLHF

d_call: NA
j_call: TRBJ1-2
v_call: TRBV7-2
clone_size: NA
cdr3_nt: TGTGCCAGCAGCTTAGTACAGGGAGAGGGCTACACCTTC
cdr3_aa: CASSLVQGEGYTF

d_call: NA
j_call: TRBJ1-2
v_call: TRBV5-4
clone_size: few
cdr3_nt: TGTGCCAGCAGCTTGGAGGGAGGAAGCTATGGCTACACCTTC
cdr3_aa: CASSLEGGSYGYTF

d_call: NA
j_call: TRBJ1-2
v_call: TRBV15
clone_size: NA
cdr3_nt: TGTGCCACCAGCAGAGATTGGGGAGGCAGAGGCGAGAATGGCTACACCTTC
cdr3_aa: CATSRDWGGRGENGYTF

d_call: TRBD1
j_call: TRBJ2-5
v_call: TRBV29-1
clone_size: once
cdr3_nt: TGCAGCGTGAACCCACCGGGACAGGGTATTCAGACCCAGTACTTC
cdr3_aa: CSVNPPGQGIQTQYF